This is a list of T cell receptor beta chains from one sample in a study of blood T cells in healthy people across ages. TCRdb independently ran MiXCR on the 5' RACE reads; one entry per CDR3 protein. The repertoire has approximately 1.5 million distinct CDR3 sequences, 42% of them found once; the top ten carry approximately 4%. The sample comprised blood. Receptor source: a woman between 18 and 30 years old in good health. CDR3s include the opening cysteine and the closing phenylalanine or tryptophan. A D gene is named only where the DNA matches it firmly. Expanded clones get a size class; other rows say once, few or many, or leave the size out.

abundance | j_gene | v_gene | d_gene | CDR3aa | CDR3nt
few | TRBJ2-1 | TRBV9 | TRBD2 | CASSATSGTSYNEQFF | TGTGCCAGCAGCGCGACTAGCGGGACCTCCTACAATGAGCAGTTCTTC
few | TRBJ2-6 | TRBV6-2/TRBV6-3 | TRBD1 | CASSSFGQGVSGANVLTF | TGTGCCAGCAGTTCCTTCGGACAGGGCGTGTCTGGGGCCAACGTCCTGACTTTC
. | TRBJ2-7 | TRBV7-2 | . | CASSLLQGPSYNEQYF | TGTGCCAGCAGCTTATTGCAGGGGCCCTCCTACAATGAGCAGTACTTC
. | TRBJ2-4 | TRBV7-2 | . | CASSLNPGWNRQYF | TGTGCCAGCAGCTTAAACCCGGGTTGGAATAGGCAGTACTTC
. | TRBJ1-4 | TRBV20-1 | TRBD1 | CSARTGAVEKLFF | TGCAGTGCTAGGACAGGGGCGGTTGAAAAACTCTTTTTT
. | TRBJ1-6 | TRBV7-2 | . | CASSLEAATTLHF | TGTGCCAGCAGCTTAGAGGCTGCCACTACCCTCCACTTT
. | TRBJ2-1 | TRBV20-1 | . | CSASGAKTVITYNEQFF | TGCAGTGCTAGCGGGGCAAAAACGGTCATCACCTACAATGAGCAGTTCTTC
. | TRBJ2-1 | TRBV13 | . | CASSSGRDLAGQFF | TGTGCCAGCAGCTCCGGTCGGGATCTCGCGGGGCAGTTCTTC
. | TRBJ2-3 | TRBV6-5 | . | CASSYKSGFLASTDTQYF | TGTGCCAGCAGTTATAAAAGCGGATTCTTGGCTAGCACAGATACGCAGTATTTT
. | TRBJ2-1 | TRBV7-9 | TRBD2 | CASSQGREFNNEQFF | TGTGCCAGCAGCCAAGGGCGGGAGTTCAACAATGAGCAGTTCTTC
. | TRBJ1-2 | TRBV30 | . | CAWSPIVAAGYTF | TGTGCCTGGAGCCCAATAGTGGCGGCAGGCTACACCTTC
few | TRBJ1-2 | TRBV5-1 | . | CASSLGQIATYTF | TGCGCCAGCAGCTTGGGACAGATCGCCACCTACACCTTC
. | TRBJ2-3 | TRBV3-1 | . | CASSPRLPGDTQYF | TGTGCCAGCAGCCCCAGATTACCGGGCGATACGCAGTATTTT
. | TRBJ2-1 | TRBV30 | TRBD2 | CAWSLGGGYNEQFF | TGTGCCTGGAGTCTAGGCGGGGGGTACAATGAGCAGTTCTTC
. | TRBJ1-1 | TRBV12-3/TRBV12-4 | . | CASTRDLLSEAFF | TGTGCCAGCACTAGGGACCTCCTGTCTGAAGCTTTCTTT
few | TRBJ1-2 | TRBV27 | TRBD1 | CASSRDSFNYGYTF | TGTGCCAGCAGCCGGGACAGTTTTAACTATGGCTACACCTTC
. | TRBJ2-7 | TRBV7-6 | . | CASRITADSYEQYF | TGTGCCAGCAGGATTACAGCGGACTCCTACGAGCAGTACTTC
. | TRBJ2-3 | TRBV7-2 | . | CASSSEISSGGTDTQYF | TGTGCCAGCAGCTCCGAAATTTCGAGCGGAGGCACAGATACGCAGTATTTT
. | TRBJ2-3 | TRBV4-3 | . | CASSQVLSTDTQYF | TGCGCCAGCAGCCAAGTCCTCAGCACAGATACGCAGTATTTT
. | TRBJ1-2 | TRBV7-2 | . | CASTRTYGYTF | TGTGCCAGCACTAGGACCTATGGCTACACCTTC
few | TRBJ2-2 | TRBV7-2 | . | CASSLARVTGELFF | TGTGCCAGCAGCTTAGCGCGGGTTACCGGGGAGCTGTTTTTT
. | TRBJ2-3 | TRBV28 | . | CASSLDLPTTDTQYF | TGTGCCAGCAGTTTAGACCTACCTACCACAGATACGCAGTATTTT
. | TRBJ2-3 | TRBV27 | . | CASSLRLGRADTQYF | TGTGCCAGCAGTTTACGGCTCGGGAGAGCAGATACGCAGTATTTT
. | TRBJ1-3 | TRBV6-6 | . | CASSNGGPGNTIYF | TGTGCCAGCAGCAACGGGGGCCCTGGAAACACCATATATTTT
. | TRBJ1-2 | TRBV7-9 | . | CASSAVPLGFYGYTF | TGTGCCAGCAGCGCAGTACCTTTGGGGTTCTATGGCTACACCTTC
. | TRBJ1-1 | TRBV4-1 | TRBD1 | CASSQDKGAGTEAFF | TGCGCCAGCAGCCAAGATAAGGGGGCAGGGACTGAAGCTTTCTTT
few | TRBJ2-7 | TRBV20-1 | TRBD2 | CSVVPQTSGNYEQYF | TGCAGTGTCGTACCTCAAACTAGCGGGAACTACGAGCAGTACTTC
. | TRBJ2-6 | TRBV27 | . | CASSLTASGANVLTF | TGTGCCAGCAGTCTGACAGCCTCTGGGGCCAACGTCCTGACTTTC
. | TRBJ2-7 | TRBV20-1 | TRBD2 | CSASRTSGPYSYEQYF | TGCAGTGCTTCTCGGACTAGCGGACCATACTCCTACGAGCAGTACTTC
. | TRBJ1-4 | TRBV4-1 | . | CASSQVDRGATNEKLFF | TGCGCCAGCAGCCAAGTGGACAGAGGCGCAACTAATGAAAAACTGTTTTTT
. | TRBJ1-4 | TRBV4-1 | . | CASSQGAKGNGEKLFF | TGCGCCAGCAGCCAAGGGGCCAAGGGGAACGGTGAAAAACTGTTTTTT
. | TRBJ2-7 | TRBV12-3/TRBV12-4 | . | CASNWGGPITYEQYF | TGTGCCAGCAATTGGGGGGGGCCGATTACCTACGAGCAGTACTTC
. | TRBJ2-7 | TRBV24-1 | . | CATSDSRTTSYEQYF | TGTGCCACCAGTGATTCTCGGACTACCTCCTACGAGCAGTACTTC
few | TRBJ2-1 | TRBV2 | TRBD2 | CVSRGGLGSYNEQFF | TGTGTCAGCAGAGGAGGACTAGGGTCCTACAATGAGCAGTTCTTC
. | TRBJ2-1 | TRBV27 | TRBD2 | CASTTLGTSGINEQFF | TGTGCCAGCACTACTTTGGGGACTAGCGGGATCAATGAGCAGTTCTTC
. | TRBJ1-1 | TRBV5-1 | TRBD1 | CASSLGGQQNTEAFF | TGCGCCAGCAGCTTGGGGGGACAGCAGAACACTGAAGCTTTCTTT
. | TRBJ2-1 | TRBV29-1 | . | CGVEGDYNEQFF | TGCGGCGTTGAAGGGGATTACAATGAGCAGTTCTTC